The entry that follows covers one TCR beta chain sequence. What this receptor recognizes is not known. No per-base quality is available; no much larger clone lies one base away. Libraries were constructed by the immunoSEQ multiplex PCR assay. TCR beta CDR3 sequencing was performed on DNA from the cultured, isolated CD4+ T cells. The original methods were these. The analysis removed non-productive TCR sequences, trimmed reads to the CDR3 region, and retained only CDR3s that were 7 or more amino acids long. Antigen-specific clonotypes were identified using the MANAFEST web app by comparison of expansion in peptide wells against reference cultures. For clones to be considered positive, expansion at FDR<0.05 versus reference and all other wells, an odds ratio above 5, and a frequency above 0.1% in two replicate wells were required. A clonotype was called cross-reactive if it was significantly expanded both in SARS-CoV-2 spike wells and in at least one common cold coronavirus spike condition. Levenshtein distance calculated with the stringdist R package was used to assess CDR3 similarity, and unrooted trees were constructed with ape in R 3.6.1. The immuneACCESS repertoire file appears here via TCRdb, limited to in-frame rearrangements. These files lack a portion of the clones; in checked studies, under half of the deficit traces to unresolved V genes, and the cause of the others is not known. That table is the source of V, J and clone size, and D and trimming were worked out from the DNA. Here the sample has 72,000 or so clones; about 74% occur a single time. 2% to 2.5% of the sample rests with the top ten.

This entry belongs to a study of vaccination effects on CD4 cells after COVID-19 (dated by TCRdb to between 2022 and 2023). Background on the whole study: In the ViraFEST assay, PBMC were stimulated with viral peptide pools, and TCR sequencing was then used to find antigen-specific CD4+ T cell clonotypes based on their expansion. Across the study, the median time from the second dose to post-vaccine sampling was 72 days (range 14 to 241). About 2.2 million PBMC per well were cultured in IMDM with about 5% human AB serum, 8 to 10 IU/ml IL-2 and gentamicin, plus 10 ug/ml peptides. The study compared SARS-CoV-2 spike-specific CD4+ TCR repertoires before and after mRNA vaccination in COVID-19 convalescent patients and infection-naive vaccine recipients. The full study included 10 to 11 COVID-19 convalescent patients and several SARS-CoV-2-naive healthy vaccine recipients. Cultures from other donors in the study were sequenced using the Oncomine TCR Beta short-read assay on an Illumina iSeq 100. The study at large found these results: Limitations of the study were the small number of convalescent patients and the absence of early post-infection timepoints. In healthy vaccine recipients, vaccine-induced clones were almost all SARS-CoV-2 mono-reactive, with only 1 of 255 cross-reactive with common cold coronaviruses. Marked clonal contraction was observed in both infection-induced and vaccine-induced clones at late post-vaccination timepoints, consistent with waning T cell responses.

After approximately 11 days of culture, CD4+ T cells were isolated with the EasySep CD4+ T cell isolation kit. Each participant received two doses of an mRNA SARS-CoV-2 vaccine, either BNT162b2 or mRNA-1273. Healthy vaccine recipients had no prior SARS-CoV-2 infection, confirmed by negative nucleocapsid antibodies before and after vaccination. On days 3 and 7, half of the culture medium was replaced with fresh IL-2-containing medium. Unless noted otherwise, every peptide stimulation condition was grown in triplicate wells. Using Ficoll-Paque Plus gradient centrifugation, PBMC were separated from whole blood and then either used fresh or cryopreserved at -140C. Genomic DNA was extracted from cultured CD4+ T cells with the QIAamp micro DNA kit. The CDR3 holds 16 amino acids from the cysteine to the phenylalanine. The read is trimmed to its CDR3 DNA, 48 bases read in frame from base 1. V is cut by 2 bases and J by 1 base, and the space between the germline ends is 11 bases. The germline V gene (reference sequence) specifies MNHNY as CDR1 and SVGAGI as CDR2.

This TCR was recovered from a human donor who received a COVID-19 vaccine. This specimen consisted of CD4+ T cells from PBMCs cultured without peptide, obtained after COVID-19 vaccination. The V and J genes are TRBV6-6 and TRBJ2-2; the D gene cannot be resolved beyond TRBD1 or TRBD2, each matching 5 bases. The sequenced DNA is TGTGCCAGCAGTTACCATGTGGGGGTGAACACCGGGGAGCTGTTTTTT. Translated, it gives CASSYHVGVNTGELFF.